This T cell receptor beta chain stems from a study of T cell changes during pregnancy in multiple sclerosis. The protocol was immunoSEQ multiplex PCR, while the TCRdb copy is restricted to in-frame clones and leaves out a portion. The sample yields tens of thousands of clones, roughly 93% seen once. CDR1 MNHNS and CDR2 SASEGT come from the germline V gene. Trimming left V 1 base short and J 2 bases short, with 12 bases between. The CDR3 sequence is 15 residues long. This clone appeared once. The specimen comprised peripheral blood, sampled in the second trimester of pregnancy. This chain connects TRBV6-1 to TRBJ2-7; a weak D match, TRBD1 (6 bases). This clonotype originated in a female donor with multiple sclerosis, enrolled in a pregnancy study. The DNA for the CDR3 is TGTGCCAGCAGTGAAGGTCCGGACAGAGCCTACGAGCAGTACTTC. Translating it yields CASSEGPDRAYEQYF.